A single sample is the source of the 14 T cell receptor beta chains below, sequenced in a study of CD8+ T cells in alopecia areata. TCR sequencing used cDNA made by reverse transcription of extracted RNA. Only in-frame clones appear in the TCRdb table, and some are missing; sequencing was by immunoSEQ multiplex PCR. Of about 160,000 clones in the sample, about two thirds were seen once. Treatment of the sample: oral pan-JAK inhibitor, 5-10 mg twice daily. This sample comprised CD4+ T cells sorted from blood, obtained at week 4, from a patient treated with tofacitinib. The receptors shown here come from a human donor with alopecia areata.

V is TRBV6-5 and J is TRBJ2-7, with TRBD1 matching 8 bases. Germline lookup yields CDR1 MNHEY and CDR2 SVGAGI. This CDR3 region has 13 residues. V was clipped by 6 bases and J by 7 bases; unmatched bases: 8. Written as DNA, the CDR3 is TGTGCCAGCAGCCCCCGGACAGGGTGGGAGCAGTACTTC. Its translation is CASSPRTGWEQYF.

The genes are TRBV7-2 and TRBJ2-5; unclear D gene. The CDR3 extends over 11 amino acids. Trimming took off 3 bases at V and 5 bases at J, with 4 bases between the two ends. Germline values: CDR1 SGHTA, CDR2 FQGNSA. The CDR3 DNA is TGTGCCAGCAGCTTCATGGAGACCCAGTACTTC. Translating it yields CASSFMETQYF. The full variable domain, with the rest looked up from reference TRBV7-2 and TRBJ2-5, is GAGVSQSPSNKVTEKGKDVELRCDPISGHTALYWYRQSLGQGLEFLIYFQGNSAPDKSGLPSDRFSAERTGGSVSTLTIQRTQQEDSAVYLCASSFMETQYFGPGTRLLVL.

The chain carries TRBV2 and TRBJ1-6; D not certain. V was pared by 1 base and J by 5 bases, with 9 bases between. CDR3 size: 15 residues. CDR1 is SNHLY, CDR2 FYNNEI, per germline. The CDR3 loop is CASSEGVSDNSPLHF. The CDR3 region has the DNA TGTGCCAGCAGTGAAGGGGTTTCCGATAATTCACCCCTCCACTTT.

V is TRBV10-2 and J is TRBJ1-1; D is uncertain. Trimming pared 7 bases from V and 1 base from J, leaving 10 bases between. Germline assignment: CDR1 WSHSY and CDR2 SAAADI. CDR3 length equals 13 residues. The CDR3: CASKFPGNTEAFF. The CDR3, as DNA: TGCGCCAGCAAGTTCCCAGGGAACACTGAAGCTTTCTTT.

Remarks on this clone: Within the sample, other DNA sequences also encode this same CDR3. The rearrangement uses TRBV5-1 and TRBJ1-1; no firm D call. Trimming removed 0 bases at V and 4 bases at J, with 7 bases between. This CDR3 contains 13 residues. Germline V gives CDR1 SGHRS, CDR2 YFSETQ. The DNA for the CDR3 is TGCGCCAGCAGCTTGGAGGGTTCCACTGAAGCTTTCTTT. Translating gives CASSLEGSTEAFF.

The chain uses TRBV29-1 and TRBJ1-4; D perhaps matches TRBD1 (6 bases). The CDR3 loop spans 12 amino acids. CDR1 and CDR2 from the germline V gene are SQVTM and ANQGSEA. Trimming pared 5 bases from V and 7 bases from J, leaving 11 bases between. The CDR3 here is CSVLGGAEKLFF. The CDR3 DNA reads TGCAGCGTTCTCGGGGGCGCTGAAAAACTGTTTTTT.

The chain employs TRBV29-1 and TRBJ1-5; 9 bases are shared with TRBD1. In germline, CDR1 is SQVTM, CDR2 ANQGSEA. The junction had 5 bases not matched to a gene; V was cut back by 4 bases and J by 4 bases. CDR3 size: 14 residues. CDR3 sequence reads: CSVAFGTGNQPQHF. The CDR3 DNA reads TGCAGCGTTGCGTTCGGGACAGGGAATCAGCCCCAGCATTTT.

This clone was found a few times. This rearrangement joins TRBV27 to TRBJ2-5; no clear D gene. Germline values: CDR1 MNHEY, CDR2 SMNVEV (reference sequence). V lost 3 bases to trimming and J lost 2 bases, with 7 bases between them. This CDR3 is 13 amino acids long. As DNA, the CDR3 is TGTGCCAGCAGTTTGGGCCAGCAAGAGACCCAGTACTTC. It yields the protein CASSLGQQETQYF.

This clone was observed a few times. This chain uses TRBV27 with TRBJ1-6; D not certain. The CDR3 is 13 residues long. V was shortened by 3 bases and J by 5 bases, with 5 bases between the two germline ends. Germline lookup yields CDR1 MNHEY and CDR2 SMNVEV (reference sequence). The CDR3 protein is CASSFSHNSPLHF. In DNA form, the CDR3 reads TGTGCCAGCAGTTTCAGCCATAATTCACCCCTCCACTTT.

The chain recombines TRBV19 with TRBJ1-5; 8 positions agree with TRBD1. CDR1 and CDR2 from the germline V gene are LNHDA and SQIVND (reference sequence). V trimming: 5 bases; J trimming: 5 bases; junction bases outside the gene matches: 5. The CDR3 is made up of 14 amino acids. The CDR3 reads CASSRDRWDQPQHF. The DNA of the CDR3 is TGTGCCAGTAGTCGGGACAGGTGGGATCAGCCCCAGCATTTT.

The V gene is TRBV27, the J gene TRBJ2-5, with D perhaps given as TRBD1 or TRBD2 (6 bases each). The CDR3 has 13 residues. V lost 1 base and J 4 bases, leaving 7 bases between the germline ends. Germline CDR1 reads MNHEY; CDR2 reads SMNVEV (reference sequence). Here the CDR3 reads CASSLWGAETQYF. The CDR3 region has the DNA TGTGCCAGCAGTTTATGGGGGGCAGAGACCCAGTACTTC.

Written as DNA, the CDR3 is TGTGCCAGCAGGCAAATACCGGGACAGATAAATGAAAAACTGTTTTTT. It encodes CASRQIPGQINEKLFF. This chain links TRBV7-9 with TRBJ1-4; the match to TRBD1 covers 7 bases. This CDR3 contains 16 residues. V lost 6 bases, J lost 5 bases, and 12 bases stayed unmatched. Germline V gene sequence: CDR1 SEHNR, CDR2 FQNEAQ (reference sequence).

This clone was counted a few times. CDR3: CAVGSGTGELFF. In nucleotides, the CDR3 is TGTGCCGTAGGGTCGGGGACCGGGGAGCTGTTTTTT. The gene calls are TRBV10-3 and TRBJ2-2; D may be TRBD2 (5 bases). The CDR3 is 12 amino acids. The V gene's germline CDR1 is ENHRY and CDR2 SYGVKD. V dropped 11 bases and J dropped 5 bases, with 12 bases sitting between them.

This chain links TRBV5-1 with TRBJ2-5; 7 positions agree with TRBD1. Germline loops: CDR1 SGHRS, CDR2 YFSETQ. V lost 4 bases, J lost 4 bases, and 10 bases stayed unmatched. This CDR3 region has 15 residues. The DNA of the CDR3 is TGCGCCAGCAGCCTGGGACAGAGGGGACGAGAGACCCAGTACTTC. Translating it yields CASSLGQRGRETQYF.